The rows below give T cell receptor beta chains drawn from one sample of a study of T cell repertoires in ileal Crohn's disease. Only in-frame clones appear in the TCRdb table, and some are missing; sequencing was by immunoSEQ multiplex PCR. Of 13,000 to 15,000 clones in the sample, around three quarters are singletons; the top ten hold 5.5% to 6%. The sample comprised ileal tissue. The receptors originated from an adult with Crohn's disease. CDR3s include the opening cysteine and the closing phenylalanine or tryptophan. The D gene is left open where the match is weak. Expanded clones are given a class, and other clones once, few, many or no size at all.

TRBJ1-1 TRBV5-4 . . TGTGCCAGCAGCTCAGGGACCGACCGGGGCCCGAGGATAGCTTTCTTT CASSSGTDRGPRIAFF
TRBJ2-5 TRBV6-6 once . TGTGCCAGCAGTTACCCGGCTGGGACCCAGTACTTC CASSYPAGTQYF
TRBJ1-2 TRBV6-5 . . TGTGCCAGCACGGGCCGGGGGACCAAGTTTTATGGCTACACCTTC CASTGRGTKFYGYTF
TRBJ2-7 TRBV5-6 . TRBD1 TGTGCCAGCAGCCTGACAGGGGTCGAGCAGTACTTC CASSLTGVEQYF
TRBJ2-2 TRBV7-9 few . TGTGCCAGCAGCTTAAAGAACACCGGGGAGCTGTTTTTT CASSLKNTGELFF
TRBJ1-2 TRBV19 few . TGTGCCAGTAGTATAGACAGGGGAACCTATGGCTACACCTTC CASSIDRGTYGYTF
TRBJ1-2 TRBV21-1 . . TGTGCCAGCAGCAAAGGGGAACGGGACAAGAGCTTACCTAACTATGGCTACACCTTC CASSKGERDKSLPNYGYTF
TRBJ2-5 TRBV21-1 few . TGTGCCAGGACAAACCCTACTAGCGGGGTACAAGAGACCCAGTACTTC CARTNPTSGVQETQYF
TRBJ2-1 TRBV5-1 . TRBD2 TGCGCCAGCAGCTTGGCCGTTAGGACTAGCGGGGGGCCTGCCTACAATGAGCAGTTCTTC CASSLAVRTSGGPAYNEQFF
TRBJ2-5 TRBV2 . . TGTGCCAGCAGTGTAGAGACAGGTCTCAGGGAGACCCAGTACTTC CASSVETGLRETQYF
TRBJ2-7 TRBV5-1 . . TGCGCCAGCAGCTTGGACGGGACTGAAACCTACGAGCAGTACTTC CASSLDGTETYEQYF
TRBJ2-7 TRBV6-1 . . TGTGCCAGCAGTGAAACGGTAGCGGACGAGCAGTACTTC CASSETVADEQYF
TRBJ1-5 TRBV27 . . TGTGCCAGCAGTTTAAGGGGGGGTGGCAATCAGCCCCAGCATTTT CASSLRGGGNQPQHF
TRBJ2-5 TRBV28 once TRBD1 TGTGCCAGCGAAAAAACAGGGGCGGGAGAGACCCAGTACTTC CASEKTGAGETQYF
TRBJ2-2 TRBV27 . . TGTGCCAGCAGTTTACGGGGGTTGAACACCGGGGAGCTGTTTTTT CASSLRGLNTGELFF
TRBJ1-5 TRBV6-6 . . TGTGCCAGCAGCCCCTGGCGGGGAGGAAGTCAGCCCCAGCATTTT CASSPWRGGSQPQHF
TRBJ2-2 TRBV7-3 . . TGTGCCAGCAGCCAATCCCGGTCGTGGGGGGAAACCGGGGAGCTGTTTTTT CASSQSRSWGETGELFF
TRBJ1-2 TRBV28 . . TGTGCCAGCAGTTGGGGCCCGGGCTACACCTTC CASSWGPGYTF
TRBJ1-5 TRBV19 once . TGTGCCAGTAAGAACAATATCAATCAGCCCCAGCATTTT CASKNNINQPQHF
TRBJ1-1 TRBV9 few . TGTGCCAGTGGGAAACACCAGAACACTGAAGCTTTCTTT CASGKHQNTEAFF
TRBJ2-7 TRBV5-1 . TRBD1 TGCGCCAGCAGCATAATTCCCCCGGGACAGGGGGCGAAACTGGAAGGGGACGAGCAGTACTTC CASSIIPPGQGAKLEGDEQYF
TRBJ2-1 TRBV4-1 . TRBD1 TGCGCCAGCAGCCAAGGACAGGGCGTCTTTAATGAGCAGTTCTTC CASSQGQGVFNEQFF
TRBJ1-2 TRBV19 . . TGTGCCAGTAGTATAACTGGACGGGGCTACACCTTC CASSITGRGYTF
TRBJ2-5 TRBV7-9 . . TGTGCCAGCAGCTGGGGATTGGGGAGCCAGTACTTC CASSWGLGSQYF
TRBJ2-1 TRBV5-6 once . TGTGCCAGCAGCTTGGGGCAGGGTAGTCACAATGAGCAGTTCTTC CASSLGQGSHNEQFF
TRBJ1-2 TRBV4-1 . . TGCGCCAGCAGCCGGGAGGTGGCTAACTATGGCTACACCTTC CASSREVANYGYTF
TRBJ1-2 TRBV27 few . TGTGCCAGCAGTTCCGCCATGAGGAAGGGCTACACCTTC CASSSAMRKGYTF
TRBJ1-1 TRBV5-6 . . TGTGCCAGCAGCCAAGTTGGACACCCTGAAGCTTTCTTT CASSQVGHPEAFF
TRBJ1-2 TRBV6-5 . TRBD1 TGTGCCAGCAGTCGGCAGGGGGACTATGGCTACACCTTC CASSRQGDYGYTF
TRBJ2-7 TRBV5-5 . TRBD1 TGTGCCAGCAGCTTGGCAGCTGGGACAGGGTCCTACGAGCAGTACTTC CASSLAAGTGSYEQYF
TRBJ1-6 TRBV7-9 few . TGTGCCAGCAGCTTAGGTTGGAATAATTCACCCCTCCACTTT CASSLGWNNSPLHF
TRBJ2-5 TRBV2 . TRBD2 TGTGCCAGCAGTGCAATCGGGGGGAGCCAAGAGACCCAGTACTTC CASSAIGGSQETQYF
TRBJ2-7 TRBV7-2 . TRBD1 TGTGCCAGCAGCTCGTTGGGACAGGGAAACTACGAGCAGTACTTC CASSSLGQGNYEQYF
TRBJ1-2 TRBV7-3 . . TGTGCCAGCAGCCTAAAACACAGGGCTGGCTACACCTTC CASSLKHRAGYTF
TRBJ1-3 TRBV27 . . TGTGCCAGCGGTCCAGCCCAAAGAGGAAACACCATATATTTT CASGPAQRGNTIYF
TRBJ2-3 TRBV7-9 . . TGTGCCACTCGTACTTCTAGCACAGATACGCAGTATTTT CATRTSSTDTQYF
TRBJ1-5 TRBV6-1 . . TGTGCCAGCAGACAAGACAGGTCCAATCAGCCCCAGCATTTT CASRQDRSNQPQHF
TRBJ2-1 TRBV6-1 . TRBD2 TGTGCCAGCAGTGCAGTGACTAGCGGGGGTAATGAGCAGTTCTTC CASSAVTSGGNEQFF
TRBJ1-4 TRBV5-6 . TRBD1 TGTGCCAGCAGCTCCAAGAGACAGGGGCTAAATGAAAAACTGTTTTTT CASSSKRQGLNEKLFF
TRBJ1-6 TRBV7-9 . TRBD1 TGTGCCAGCAGCTTAGGCGGATTAGGGACAGAGAATTCACCCCTCCACTTT CASSLGGLGTENSPLHF
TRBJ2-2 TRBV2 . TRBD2 TGTGCCAGCACGACTAGCGGGGAGATCACCGGGGAGCTGTTTTTT CASTTSGEITGELFF
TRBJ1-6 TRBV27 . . TGTGCCAGCAGCTTGGACAGCAGGAATAATTCACCCCTCCACTTT CASSLDSRNNSPLHF
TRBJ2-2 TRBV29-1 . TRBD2 TGCAGCGTTGAAGGGGGGGGCACCGGGGAGCTGTTTTTT CSVEGGGTGELFF
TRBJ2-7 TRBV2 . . TGTGCCAGCAGTGGCTACCTGGAGCAGTACTTC CASSGYLEQYF
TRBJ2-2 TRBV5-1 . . TGCGCCAGCAGCTTGGAGGGCAGACTAAACACCGGGGAGCTGTTTTTT CASSLEGRLNTGELFF
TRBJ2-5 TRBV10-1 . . TGCGCCAGCAGTGAGAGGGCAGGGAGAACCCAGTACTTC CASSERAGRTQYF
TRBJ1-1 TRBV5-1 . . TGCGCCAGCACCACCTCAGGGTCGCCGAACACTGAAGCTTTCTTT CASTTSGSPNTEAFF
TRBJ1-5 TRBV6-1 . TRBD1 TGTGCCAGCAGTGCGATGACAGGGTCCAATCAGCCCCAGCATTTT CASSAMTGSNQPQHF
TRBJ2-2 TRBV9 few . TGTGCCAGCAGCGTAGGGGGAGGGGGCTGGAGCACCGGGGAGCTGTTTTTT CASSVGGGGWSTGELFF
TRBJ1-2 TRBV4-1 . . TGCGCCAGCAGCCAACACGAGTTTAACTATGGCTACACCTTC CASSQHEFNYGYTF
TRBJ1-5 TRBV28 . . TGTGCCAGCAGGTCGGAGAGTCAGCCCCAGCATTTT CASRSESQPQHF
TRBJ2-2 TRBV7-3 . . TGTGCCAGCAGCTCTAGCGTCGGGGAGCTGTTTTTT CASSSSVGELFF
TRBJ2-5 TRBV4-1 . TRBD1 TGCGCCAGCAGCCCAGACCCCAGGGGGCGCGAGAAGACCCAGTACTTC CASSPDPRGREKTQYF
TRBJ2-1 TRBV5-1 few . TGCGCCAGCAGCTTGGCCGGGCCTAACAATGAGCAGTTCTTC CASSLAGPNNEQFF
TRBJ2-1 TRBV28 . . TGTGCCAGCACAGTAGGGCCAGGGGAGGGTGAGCAGTTCTTC CASTVGPGEGEQFF